This T cell receptor beta chain appears in the sequencing data of a study of OX40 agonist ivuxolimab in advanced cancers. Profiled with immunoSEQ multiplex PCR; TCRdb holds only in-frame clones, not every one. Counted here are 90,000 or so clones, 90% to 95% occurring once; the ten biggest clones make up 2.6%. The sequence was collected from an adult with an advanced solid tumor such as melanoma, head and neck, liver or kidney cancer. The sample consisted of CD4+ or CD8+ T cells sorted from blood, taken in a trial of the OX40 agonist ivuxolimab.

In DNA, the CDR3 is TGTGCCAGCAGCCGAGCGAGCGGGGGAAGCTCCTACGAGCAGTACTTC. It specifies CASSRASGGSSYEQYF. The chain uses TRBV28 and TRBJ2-7, with 8 bases fitting TRBD2. The CDR3 spans 16 residues. Germline loops: CDR1 MDHEN, CDR2 SYDVKM. Trimming took 6 bases from V and 0 from J; bases not matched to a gene: 10.